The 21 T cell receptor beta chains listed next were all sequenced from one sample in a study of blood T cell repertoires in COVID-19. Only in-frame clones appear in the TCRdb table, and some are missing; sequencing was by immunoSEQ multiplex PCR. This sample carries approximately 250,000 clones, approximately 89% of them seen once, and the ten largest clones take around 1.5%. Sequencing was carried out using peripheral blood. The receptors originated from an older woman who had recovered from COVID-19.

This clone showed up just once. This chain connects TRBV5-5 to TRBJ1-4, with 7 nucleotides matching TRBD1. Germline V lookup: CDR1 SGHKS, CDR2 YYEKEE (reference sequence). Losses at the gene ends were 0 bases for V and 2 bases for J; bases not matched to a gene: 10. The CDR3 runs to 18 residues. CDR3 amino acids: CASSLDLATGPTNEKLFF. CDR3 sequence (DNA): TGTGCCAGCAGCTTGGATCTGGCGACAGGGCCGACTAATGAAAAACTGTTTTTT. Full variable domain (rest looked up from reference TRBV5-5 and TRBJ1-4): DAGVTQSPTHLIKTRGQQVTLRCSPISGHKSVSWYQQVLGQGPQFIFQYYEKEERGRGNFPDRFSARQFPNYSSELNVNALLLGDSALYLCASSLDLATGPTNEKLFFGSGTQLSVL.

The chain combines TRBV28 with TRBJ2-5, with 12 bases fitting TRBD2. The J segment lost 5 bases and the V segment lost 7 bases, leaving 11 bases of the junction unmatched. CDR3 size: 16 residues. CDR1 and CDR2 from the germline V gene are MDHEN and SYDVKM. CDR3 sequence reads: CASTNPSGGASETQYF. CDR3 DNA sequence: TGTGCCAGCACCAACCCTAGCGGGGGGGCGAGCGAGACCCAGTACTTC.

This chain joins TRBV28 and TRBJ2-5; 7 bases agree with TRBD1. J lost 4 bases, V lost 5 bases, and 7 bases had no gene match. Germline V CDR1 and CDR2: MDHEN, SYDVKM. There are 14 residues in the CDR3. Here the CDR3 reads CASSPHRGTETQYF. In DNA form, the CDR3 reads TGTGCCAGCAGTCCCCACAGGGGAACAGAGACCCAGTACTTC. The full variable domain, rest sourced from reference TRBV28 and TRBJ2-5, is DVKVTQSSRYLVKRTGEKVFLECVQDMDHENMFWYRQDPGLGLRLIYFSYDVKMKEKGDIPEGYSVSREKKERFSLILESASTNQTSMYLCASSPHRGTETQYFGPGTRLLVL.

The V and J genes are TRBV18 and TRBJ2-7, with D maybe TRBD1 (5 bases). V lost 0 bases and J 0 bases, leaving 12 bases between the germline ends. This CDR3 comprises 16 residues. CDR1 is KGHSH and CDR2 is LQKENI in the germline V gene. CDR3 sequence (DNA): TGTGCCAGCTCACCACCCCAGGGAAGAAACTCCTACGAGCAGTACTTC. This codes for CASSPPQGRNSYEQYF.

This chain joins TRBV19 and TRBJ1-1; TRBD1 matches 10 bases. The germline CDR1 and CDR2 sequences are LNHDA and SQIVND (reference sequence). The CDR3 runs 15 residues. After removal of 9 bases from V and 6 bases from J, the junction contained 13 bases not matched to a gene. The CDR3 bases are TGTGCCAGCACATCCTACCGGACAGGGGGAGCTGAAGCTTTCTTT. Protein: CASTSYRTGGAEAFF.

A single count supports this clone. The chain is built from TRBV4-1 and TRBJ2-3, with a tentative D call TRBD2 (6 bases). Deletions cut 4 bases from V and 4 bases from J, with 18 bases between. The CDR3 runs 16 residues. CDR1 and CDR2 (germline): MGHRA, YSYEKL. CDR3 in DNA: TGCGCCAGCAGCCCGGGGACTGGGAGTGGCGCAGATACGCAGTATTTT. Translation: CASSPGTGSGADTQYF.

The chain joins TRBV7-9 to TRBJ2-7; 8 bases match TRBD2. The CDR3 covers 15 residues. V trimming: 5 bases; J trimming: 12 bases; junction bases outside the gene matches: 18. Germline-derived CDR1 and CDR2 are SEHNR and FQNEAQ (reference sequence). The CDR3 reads CASSPRLASDPMPYF. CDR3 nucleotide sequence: TGTGCCAGCAGCCCTCGACTAGCGAGCGATCCCATGCCGTACTTC.

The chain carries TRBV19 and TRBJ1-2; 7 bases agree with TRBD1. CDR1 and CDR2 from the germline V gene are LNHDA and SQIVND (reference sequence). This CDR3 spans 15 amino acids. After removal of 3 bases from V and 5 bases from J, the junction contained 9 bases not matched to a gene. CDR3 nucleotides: TGTGCCAGTAGTATCGGAAGGGGGCGCGAGTATGGCTACACCTTC. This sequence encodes CASSIGRGREYGYTF.

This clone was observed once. CDR3 coding DNA: TGTGCCAGCAGGAACCGGGACAGGGGGGATGGCTCCGGGGAGCTGTTTTTT. Residues: CASRNRDRGDGSGELFF. The chain has TRBV7-2 and TRBJ2-2; 11 nucleotides line up with TRBD1. The CDR3 sequence is 17 residues long. Losses at the gene ends were 6 bases for V and 6 bases for J; bases not matched to a gene: 12. Germline assignment: CDR1 SGHTA and CDR2 FQGNSA.

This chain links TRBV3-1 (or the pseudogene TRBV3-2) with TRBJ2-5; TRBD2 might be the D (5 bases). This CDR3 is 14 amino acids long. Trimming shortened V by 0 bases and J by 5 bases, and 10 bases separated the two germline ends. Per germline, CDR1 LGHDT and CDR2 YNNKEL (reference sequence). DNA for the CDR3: TGTGCCAGCAGCCAAGATGTAGCGTCTGAGACCCAGTACTTC. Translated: CASSQDVASETQYF.

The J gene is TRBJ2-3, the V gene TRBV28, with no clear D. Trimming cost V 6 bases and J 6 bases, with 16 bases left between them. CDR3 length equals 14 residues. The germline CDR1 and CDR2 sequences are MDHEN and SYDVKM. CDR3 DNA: TGTGCCAGCAGAGGTGGGCAGGAAAAGGATACGCAGTATTTT. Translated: CASRGGQEKDTQYF.

CDR3 amino acids: CAISERTGRNTGELFF. The CDR3 bases are TGTGCCATCAGTGAAAGGACGGGGAGGAACACCGGGGAGCTGTTTTTT. The V call is TRBV10-3, the J call TRBJ2-2; tentatively, D is TRBD2 (5 bases). The V gene's germline CDR1 is ENHRY and CDR2 SYGVKD. V shed 3 bases and J shed 1 base, with 12 bases lying between them. There are 16 residues in the CDR3.

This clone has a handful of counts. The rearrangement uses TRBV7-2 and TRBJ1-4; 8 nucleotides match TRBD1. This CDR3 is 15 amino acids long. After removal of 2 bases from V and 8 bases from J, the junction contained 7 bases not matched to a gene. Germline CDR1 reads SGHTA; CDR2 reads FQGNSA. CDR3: CASSLQTGVNEKLFF. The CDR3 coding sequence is TGTGCCAGCAGCTTACAGACAGGGGTTAACGAAAAACTGTTTTTT.

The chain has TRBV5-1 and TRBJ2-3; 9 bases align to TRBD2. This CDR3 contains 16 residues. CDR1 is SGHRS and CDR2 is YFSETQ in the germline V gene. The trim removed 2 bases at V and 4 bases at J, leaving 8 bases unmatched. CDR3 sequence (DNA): TGCGCCAGCAGCTTCCTGCGGCGGGGGGGATCAGATACGCAGTATTTT. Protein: CASSFLRRGGSDTQYF.

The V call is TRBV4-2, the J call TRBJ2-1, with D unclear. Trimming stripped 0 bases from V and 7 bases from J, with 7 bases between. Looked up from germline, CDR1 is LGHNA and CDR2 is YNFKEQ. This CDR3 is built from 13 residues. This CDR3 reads CASSQDSGNEQFF. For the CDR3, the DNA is TGTGCCAGCAGCCAAGATTCCGGGAATGAGCAGTTCTTC.

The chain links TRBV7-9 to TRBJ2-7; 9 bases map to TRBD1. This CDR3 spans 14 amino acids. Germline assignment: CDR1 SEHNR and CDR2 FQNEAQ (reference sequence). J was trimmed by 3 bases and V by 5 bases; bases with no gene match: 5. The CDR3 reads CASSLWDRVYEQYF. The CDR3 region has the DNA TGTGCCAGCAGCCTTTGGGACAGGGTCTACGAGCAGTACTTC.

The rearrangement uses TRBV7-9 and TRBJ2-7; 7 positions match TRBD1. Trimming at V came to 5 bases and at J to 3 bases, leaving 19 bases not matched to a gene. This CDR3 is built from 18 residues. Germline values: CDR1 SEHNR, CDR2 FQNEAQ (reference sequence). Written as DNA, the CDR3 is TGTGCCAGCAGCGGAGCAACCCTCCGGGACAGAAGAGACTACGAGCAGTACTTC. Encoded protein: CASSGATLRDRRDYEQYF.

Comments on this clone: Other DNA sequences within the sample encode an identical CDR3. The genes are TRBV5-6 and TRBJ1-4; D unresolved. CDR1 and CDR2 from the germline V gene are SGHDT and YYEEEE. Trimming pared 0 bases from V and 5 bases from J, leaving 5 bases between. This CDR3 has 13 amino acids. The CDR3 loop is CASSLGGNEKLFF. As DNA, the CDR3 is TGTGCCAGCAGCTTGGGCGGAAATGAAAAACTGTTTTTT.

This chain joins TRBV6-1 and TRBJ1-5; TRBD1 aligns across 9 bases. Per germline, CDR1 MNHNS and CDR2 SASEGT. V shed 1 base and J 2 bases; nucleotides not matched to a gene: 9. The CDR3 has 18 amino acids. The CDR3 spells CASSEGYRGLTGNQPQHF. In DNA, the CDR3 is TGTGCCAGCAGTGAAGGATACAGGGGGCTGACGGGCAATCAGCCCCAGCATTTT.

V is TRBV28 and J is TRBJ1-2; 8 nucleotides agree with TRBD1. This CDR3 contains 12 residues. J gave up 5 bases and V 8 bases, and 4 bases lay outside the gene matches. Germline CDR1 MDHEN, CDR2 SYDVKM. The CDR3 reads CASRQGWYGYTF. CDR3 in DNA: TGTGCCAGCCGACAGGGGTGGTATGGCTACACCTTC.

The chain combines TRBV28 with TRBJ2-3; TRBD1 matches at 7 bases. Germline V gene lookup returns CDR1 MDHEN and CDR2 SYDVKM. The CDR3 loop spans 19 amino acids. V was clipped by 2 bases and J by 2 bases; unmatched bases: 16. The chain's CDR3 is CASSLRAQFGTAHTDTQYF. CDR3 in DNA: TGTGCCAGCAGTTTACGGGCGCAATTCGGGACAGCCCACACAGATACGCAGTATTTT.